These 10 T cell receptor beta chains were sequenced from one sample in a study of T cell responses to AZD1222 COVID-19 vaccine. Profiling relied on immunoSEQ multiplex PCR, and the TCRdb table lists in-frame clones only, not all of them. This repertoire shows about 150,000 clones, 89% found once; its top ten account for around 1.7%. This material consisted of peripheral blood, taken 28 days after the second AZD1222 dose. The source of these receptors is an adult who received the AZD1222 COVID-19 vaccine.

V gene TRBV7-2 combines with J gene TRBJ2-7; TRBD2 is a possible D gene (5 bases). CDR3 size: 14 residues. The germline gives CDR1 SGHTA, CDR2 FQGNSA. Trimming removed 2 bases at V and 4 bases at J, with 12 bases between. The DNA for the CDR3 is TGTGCCAGCAGCTTATTGGCGGGTCAATACGAGCAGTACTTC. It is translated as CASSLLAGQYEQYF.

J is TRBJ1-1 and V is TRBV28; maybe TRBD1 (5 bases). The CDR3 loop spans 13 amino acids. V was pared by 1 base and J by 10 bases, with 13 bases between. Germline V gene lookup returns CDR1 MDHEN and CDR2 SYDVKM. CDR3 in DNA: TGTGCCAGCAGTTTATCTGGGGGGATTAGAGCTTTCTTT. Protein: CASSLSGGIRAFF.

This chain connects TRBV4-3 to TRBJ1-1; 10 bases are shared with TRBD1. The CDR3 is 16 amino acids. V trimming: 4 bases; J trimming: 0 bases; junction bases outside the gene matches: 5. The V gene's germline CDR1 is LGHNA and CDR2 YSLEER. The CDR3 here is CASSPGQGPMNTEAFF. The CDR3 coding sequence is TGCGCCAGCAGCCCGGGACAGGGGCCCATGAACACTGAAGCTTTCTTT.

The chain uses TRBV6-2 or TRBV6-3 and TRBJ2-7; 7 nucleotides match TRBD1. This CDR3 contains 15 residues. V shed 0 bases and J 4 bases; nucleotides not matched to a gene: 6. Germline V gene data show CDR1 as MNHEY and CDR2 as SVGEGT. The chain's CDR3 is CASSYSTGILYEQYF. CDR3 DNA: TGTGCCAGCAGTTACTCGACAGGGATTCTATACGAGCAGTACTTC.

V usage is TRBV3-1 (or the pseudogene TRBV3-2) and J usage is TRBJ2-1; 7 bases are a match to TRBD1. Unmatched junction bases numbered 7, after V lost 4 bases and J lost 4 bases. Germline CDR1 is LGHDT and CDR2 is YNNKEL (reference sequence). This CDR3 contains 15 residues. CDR3 amino acids: CASSLRDSPYNEQFF. The CDR3 DNA is TGTGCCAGCAGCCTCCGGGACAGCCCTTACAATGAGCAGTTCTTC.

In this sample, this clone turned up once. CDR3 loop: CASSEFRSSEAFF. The CDR3 bases are TGTGCCAGCAGTGAATTCCGATCCTCTGAAGCTTTCTTT. The rearrangement uses TRBV25-1 and TRBJ1-1; D unclear. V was trimmed by 1 base and J by 6 bases, leaving 9 bases between them. Germline lookup yields CDR1 MGHDK and CDR2 SYGVNS. The CDR3 totals 13 residues. Filled out from reference TRBV25-1 and TRBJ1-1, the complete variable domain reads EADIYQTPRYLVIGTGKKITLECSQTMGHDKMYWYQQDPGMELHLIHYSYGVNSTEKGDLSSESTVSRIRTEHFPLTLESARPSHTSQYLCASSEFRSSEAFFGQGTRLTVV.

The V call is TRBV5-1, the J call TRBJ1-2; 10 bases match TRBD1. CDR3 size: 16 residues. The V segment lost 4 bases and the J segment 4 bases; nucleotides outside the gene matches: 10. Germline values: CDR1 SGHRS, CDR2 YFSETQ. CDR3 coding DNA: TGCGCCAGCAGCCCAGACACGGGACAGGGGACCTATGGCTACACCTTC. Protein: CASSPDTGQGTYGYTF.

The rearrangement uses TRBV5-4 and TRBJ1-2, with a weak D call TRBD1 (5 bases). The CDR3 extends over 13 amino acids. V shed 3 bases and J shed 5 bases, with 11 bases lying between them. Per the germline V gene, CDR1 is SGHNT and CDR2 is YYREEE (reference sequence). The DNA for the CDR3 is TGTGCCAGCAGCTGGGGCCAGGAGTATGGCTACACCTTC. Translated: CASSWGQEYGYTF.

V usage is TRBV5-4 and J usage is TRBJ1-3; D is ambiguous. Per germline, CDR1 SGHNT and CDR2 YYREEE (reference sequence). The CDR3 is 14 amino acids. V was cut by 4 bases and J by 4 bases, with 12 bases left in between. As DNA, the CDR3 is TGTGCCAGCAGCCAGTCGGGGAACGGAAACACCATATATTTT. Translation gives CASSQSGNGNTIYF.

The V call is TRBV7-2, the J call TRBJ2-7; the match to TRBD2 covers 11 bases. The V segment lost 1 base and the J segment 1 base; nucleotides outside the gene matches: 6. The germline gives CDR1 SGHTA, CDR2 FQGNSA. This CDR3 is built from 17 residues. Here the CDR3 reads CASSLGPLAGGSYEQYF. Written as DNA, the CDR3 is TGTGCCAGCAGCTTAGGGCCCCTAGCGGGAGGTTCCTACGAGCAGTACTTC.